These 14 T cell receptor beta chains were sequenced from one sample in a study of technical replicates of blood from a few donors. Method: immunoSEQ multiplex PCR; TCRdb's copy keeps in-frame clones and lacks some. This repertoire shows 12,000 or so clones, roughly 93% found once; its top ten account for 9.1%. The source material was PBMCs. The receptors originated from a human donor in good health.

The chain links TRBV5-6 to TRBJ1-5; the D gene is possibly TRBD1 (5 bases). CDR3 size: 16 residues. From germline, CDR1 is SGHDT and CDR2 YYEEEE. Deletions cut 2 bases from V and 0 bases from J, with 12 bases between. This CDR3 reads CASSFGAIGSNQPQHF. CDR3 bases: TGTGCCAGCAGCTTTGGGGCCATAGGTAGCAATCAGCCCCAGCATTTT.

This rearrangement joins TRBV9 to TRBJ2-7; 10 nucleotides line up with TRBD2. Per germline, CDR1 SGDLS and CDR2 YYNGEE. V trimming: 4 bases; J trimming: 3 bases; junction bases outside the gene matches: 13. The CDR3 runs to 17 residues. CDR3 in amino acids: CASSSSLAGDRDYEQYF. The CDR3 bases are TGTGCCAGCAGCTCTAGCCTAGCGGGAGATAGGGACTACGAGCAGTACTTC.

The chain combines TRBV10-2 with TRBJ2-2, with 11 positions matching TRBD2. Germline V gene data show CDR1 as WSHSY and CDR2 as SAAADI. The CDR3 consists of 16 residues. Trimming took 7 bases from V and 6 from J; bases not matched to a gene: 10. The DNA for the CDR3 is TGCGCCAGCAACTTAGCGGGAGGGCCCCGTCCCGGGGAGCTGTTTTTT. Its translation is CASNLAGGPRPGELFF.

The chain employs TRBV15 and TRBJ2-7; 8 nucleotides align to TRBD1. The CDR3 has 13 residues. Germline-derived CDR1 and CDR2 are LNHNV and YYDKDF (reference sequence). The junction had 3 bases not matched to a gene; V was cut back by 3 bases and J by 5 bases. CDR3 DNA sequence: TGTGCCACCAGCAGCACAGGGGGGAACGAGCAGTACTTC. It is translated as CATSSTGGNEQYF.

CDR3 nucleotide sequence: TGTGCCAGCAGCTTGGTAGCAGATACCTACGAGCAGTACTTC. This translates into CASSLVADTYEQYF. This chain links TRBV5-5 with TRBJ2-7, with D unclear. The CDR3 runs to 14 residues. CDR1 is SGHKS, CDR2 YYEKEE, per germline (reference sequence). V was pared by 0 bases and J by 2 bases, with 9 bases between.

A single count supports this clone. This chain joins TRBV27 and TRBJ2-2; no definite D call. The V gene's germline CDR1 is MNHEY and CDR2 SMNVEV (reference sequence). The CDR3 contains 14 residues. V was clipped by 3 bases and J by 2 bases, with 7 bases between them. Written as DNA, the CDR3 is TGTGCCAGCAGTTTGCGGCACAACACCGGGGAGCTGTTTTTT. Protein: CASSLRHNTGELFF.

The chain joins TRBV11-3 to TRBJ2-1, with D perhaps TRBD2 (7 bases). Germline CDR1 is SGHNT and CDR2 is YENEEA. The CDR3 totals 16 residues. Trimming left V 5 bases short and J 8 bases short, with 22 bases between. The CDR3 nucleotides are TGTGCCAGCAGCCGGGGGCCCAGCGGGGAATATGATGAGCAGTTCTTC. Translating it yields CASSRGPSGEYDEQFF.

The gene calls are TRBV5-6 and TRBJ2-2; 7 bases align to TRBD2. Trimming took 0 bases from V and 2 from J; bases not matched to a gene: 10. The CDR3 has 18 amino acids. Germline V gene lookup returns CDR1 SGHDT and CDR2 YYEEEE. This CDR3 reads CASSLVLTLAENTGELFF. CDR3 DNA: TGTGCCAGCAGCTTGGTGCTGACGCTAGCGGAAAACACCGGGGAGCTGTTTTTT.

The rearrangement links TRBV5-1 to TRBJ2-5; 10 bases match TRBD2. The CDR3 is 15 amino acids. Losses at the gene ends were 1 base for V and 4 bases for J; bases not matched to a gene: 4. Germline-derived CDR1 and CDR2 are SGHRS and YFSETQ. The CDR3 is CASSLWSSGRETQYF. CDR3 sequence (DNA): TGCGCCAGCAGCTTGTGGTCTAGCGGGAGAGAGACCCAGTACTTC.

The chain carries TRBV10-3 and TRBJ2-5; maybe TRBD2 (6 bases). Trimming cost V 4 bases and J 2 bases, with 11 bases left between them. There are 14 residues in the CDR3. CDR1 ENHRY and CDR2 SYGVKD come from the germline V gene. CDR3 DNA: TGTGCCATCAGTGTTGGAGGGGAGCAAGAGACCCAGTACTTC. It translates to CAISVGGEQETQYF.

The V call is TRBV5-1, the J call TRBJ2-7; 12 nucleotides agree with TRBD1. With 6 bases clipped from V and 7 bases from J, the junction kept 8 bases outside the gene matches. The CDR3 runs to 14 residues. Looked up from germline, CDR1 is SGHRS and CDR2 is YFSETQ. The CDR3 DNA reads TGCGCCAGCAACCGGGGACAGGGGGCTTGGGAGCAGTACTTC. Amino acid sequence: CASNRGQGAWEQYF.

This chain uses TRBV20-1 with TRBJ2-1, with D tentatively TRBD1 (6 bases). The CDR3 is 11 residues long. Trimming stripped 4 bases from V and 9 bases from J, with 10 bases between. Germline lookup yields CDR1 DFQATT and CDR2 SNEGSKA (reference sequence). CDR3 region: CSATRGGEQFF. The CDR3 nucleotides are TGCAGTGCTACCCGAGGGGGTGAGCAGTTCTTC.

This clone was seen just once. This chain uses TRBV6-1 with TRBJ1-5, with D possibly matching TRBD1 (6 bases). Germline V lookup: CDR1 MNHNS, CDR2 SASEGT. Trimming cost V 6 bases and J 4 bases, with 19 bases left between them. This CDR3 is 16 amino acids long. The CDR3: CASRESRGRGNQPQHF. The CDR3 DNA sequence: TGTGCCAGCAGGGAATCTAGGGGGAGGGGAAATCAGCCCCAGCATTTT.

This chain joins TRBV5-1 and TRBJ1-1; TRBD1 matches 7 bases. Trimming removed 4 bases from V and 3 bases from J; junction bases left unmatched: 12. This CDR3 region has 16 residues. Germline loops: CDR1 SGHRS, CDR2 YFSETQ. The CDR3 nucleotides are TGCGCCAGCAGCACACATACCGGGACAGACTACACTGAAGCTTTCTTT. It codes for CASSTHTGTDYTEAFF.